These T cell receptor beta chains were read from a single sample in a study of control samples from healthy donors and cancer patients. Clones were sequenced by immunoSEQ multiplex PCR, and TCRdb holds only the in-frame ones, with some missing. The sample records some 100,000 clones, roughly three quarters being singletons. Sequencing was done on a sample of blood. The receptors were gathered from a woman aged 25 to 39 in good health. CDR3s include the opening cysteine and the closing phenylalanine or tryptophan. Each record gives: clone size, D gene, J gene, V gene, CDR3 DNA, CDR3 protein. A D gene is named only where the DNA matches it firmly. Not every row has a clone size; where given, it reads once, few, many or a size class.

clone size: -; D gene: TRBD1; J gene: TRBJ1-2; V gene: TRBV2; CDR3 DNA: TGTGCCAGCAGGTACCGGGACAGCAACTATGGCTACACCTTC; CDR3 protein: CASRYRDSNYGYTF
clone size: -; D gene: -; J gene: TRBJ2-3; V gene: TRBV5-5; CDR3 DNA: TGTGCCAGCAGCCTAAGGGGGCCGGGGGCAAGCGGCACAGATACGCAGTATTTT; CDR3 protein: CASSLRGPGASGTDTQYF
clone size: once; D gene: -; J gene: TRBJ1-2; V gene: TRBV14; CDR3 DNA: TGTGCCAGCAGCCAAGCTGGGGGGGCAGCCTATGGCTACACCTTC; CDR3 protein: CASSQAGGAAYGYTF
clone size: -; D gene: TRBD2; J gene: TRBJ2-7; V gene: TRBV24-1; CDR3 DNA: TGTGCCACCAGCTCCGGGACTAGCGGCTACGAGCAGTACTTC; CDR3 protein: CATSSGTSGYEQYF
clone size: once; D gene: -; J gene: TRBJ2-7; V gene: TRBV11-2; CDR3 DNA: TGTGCCAGCAGAAATGGGGACTTACTCTACGAGCAGTACTTC; CDR3 protein: CASRNGDLLYEQYF
clone size: -; D gene: -; J gene: TRBJ1-1; V gene: TRBV18; CDR3 DNA: TGTGCCAGCTCACCACCGAACAGTTTGAACACTGAAGCTTTCTTT; CDR3 protein: CASSPPNSLNTEAFF
clone size: -; D gene: -; J gene: TRBJ1-1; V gene: TRBV6-5; CDR3 DNA: TGTGCCAGCAGTTCCCCAGGGCGCGGCACTGAAGCTTTCTTT; CDR3 protein: CASSSPGRGTEAFF
clone size: -; D gene: TRBD1; J gene: TRBJ2-5; V gene: TRBV9; CDR3 DNA: TGTGCCAGCAGCGAGACAGGGTCTCAAGAGACCCAGTACTTC; CDR3 protein: CASSETGSQETQYF
clone size: once; D gene: TRBD1; J gene: TRBJ2-5; V gene: TRBV11-2; CDR3 DNA: TGTGCCAGCAGCTTTCTAGACAGGGGGTTCCTAAGGACCCAGTACTTC; CDR3 protein: CASSFLDRGFLRTQYF
clone size: -; D gene: -; J gene: TRBJ2-2; V gene: TRBV6-2/TRBV6-3; CDR3 DNA: TGTGCCAGCAGTTACGACTCCGACACCGGGGAGCTGTTTTTT; CDR3 protein: CASSYDSDTGELFF
clone size: -; D gene: TRBD2; J gene: TRBJ2-1; V gene: TRBV7-2; CDR3 DNA: TGTGCCAGTAGCGGGGGGGCCTTCAATGAGCAGTTCTTC; CDR3 protein: CASSGGAFNEQFF
clone size: once; D gene: -; J gene: TRBJ1-5; V gene: TRBV6-4; CDR3 DNA: TGTGCCGGGGATTTGTCCCAGCATTTT; CDR3 protein: CAGDLSQHF
clone size: -; D gene: -; J gene: TRBJ2-1; V gene: TRBV11-3; CDR3 DNA: TGTGCCAGCAGCCACTTTCGACCATCTAATGAGCAGTTCTTC; CDR3 protein: CASSHFRPSNEQFF
clone size: -; D gene: -; J gene: TRBJ1-3; V gene: TRBV18; CDR3 DNA: TGTGCCAGCTCTACCGGGTTATCTGGAAACACCATATATTTT; CDR3 protein: CASSTGLSGNTIYF
clone size: -; D gene: -; J gene: TRBJ2-3; V gene: TRBV21-1; CDR3 DNA: TGTGCCAGCAGCCGACCGGACGGCTCTGTTAGCACAGATACGCAGTATTTT; CDR3 protein: CASSRPDGSVSTDTQYF
clone size: -; D gene: -; J gene: TRBJ2-1; V gene: TRBV5-1; CDR3 DNA: TGCGCCAGCAGCTTGCGCGACAGGTCCAATGAGCAGTTCTTC; CDR3 protein: CASSLRDRSNEQFF
clone size: -; D gene: TRBD1; J gene: TRBJ2-1; V gene: TRBV6-6; CDR3 DNA: TGTGCCACTGCGACCGGGACAGGGACCTACAATGAGCAGTTCTTC; CDR3 protein: CATATGTGTYNEQFF
clone size: once; D gene: -; J gene: TRBJ1-5; V gene: TRBV19; CDR3 DNA: TGTGCCAGTAGTATGCAGGGGCTCAGCAATCAGCCCCAGCATTTT; CDR3 protein: CASSMQGLSNQPQHF
clone size: -; D gene: TRBD1; J gene: TRBJ2-7; V gene: TRBV10-3; CDR3 DNA: TGTGCCATCAGTGAGTCTTGGACAGGGGACGAGCAGTACTTC; CDR3 protein: CAISESWTGDEQYF
clone size: -; D gene: TRBD1; J gene: TRBJ2-7; V gene: TRBV19; CDR3 DNA: TGTGCCAGTAGTAGGGCGCCGGGACAGTCAACCTACGAGCAGTACTTC; CDR3 protein: CASSRAPGQSTYEQYF
clone size: -; D gene: TRBD1; J gene: TRBJ2-5; V gene: TRBV11-2; CDR3 DNA: TGTGCCAGCAGCTTAGGGTCAGGGGGCCAAGAGACCCAGTACTTC; CDR3 protein: CASSLGSGGQETQYF
clone size: -; D gene: -; J gene: TRBJ1-3; V gene: TRBV30; CDR3 DNA: TGTGCCTGGAGTGTAACTGGGGAGGGGGCTGGAAACACCATATATTTT; CDR3 protein: CAWSVTGEGAGNTIYF
clone size: -; D gene: -; J gene: TRBJ2-1; V gene: TRBV5-1; CDR3 DNA: TGCGCCAGCAGCTTGAAAGCGGCGGGTCTTTTTAATGAGCAGTTCTTC; CDR3 protein: CASSLKAAGLFNEQFF
clone size: once; D gene: -; J gene: TRBJ1-1; V gene: TRBV2; CDR3 DNA: TGTGCCAGCAGTGAGCAGGGGCGGAACACTGAAGCTTTCTTT; CDR3 protein: CASSEQGRNTEAFF
clone size: -; D gene: -; J gene: TRBJ1-4; V gene: TRBV29-1; CDR3 DNA: TGCAGCGTTGAAGGATACCAGGGCAATGAAAAACTGTTTTTT; CDR3 protein: CSVEGYQGNEKLFF
clone size: -; D gene: -; J gene: TRBJ2-7; V gene: TRBV2; CDR3 DNA: TGTGCCAGCAGTACGGGTCAGAGCATATTTTGGGAGCAGTACTTC; CDR3 protein: CASSTGQSIFWEQYF
clone size: -; D gene: -; J gene: TRBJ2-1; V gene: TRBV7-2; CDR3 DNA: TGTGCCAGCAGCTTAGACGGTTCGGCGAATGATGAGCAGTTCTTC; CDR3 protein: CASSLDGSANDEQFF
clone size: few; D gene: -; J gene: TRBJ1-4; V gene: TRBV7-8; CDR3 DNA: TGTGCCAGCAGCTTAATGGCAGCGCTGACCGAATTGGCAAAACTGTTTTTT; CDR3 protein: CASSLMAALTELAKLFF